The present TCR beta chain was sequenced within a study of tumor-infiltrating lymphocytes in primary liver carcinoma. Without any cell sorting, roughly 20-30 mg of bulk tissue yielded co-extracted RNA and DNA. As to this clonotype: The antigen is undetermined. One junction end disagrees with the germline gene, perhaps due to a read error.

The CDR3 loop spans 15 amino acids. Germline CDR1 is SQVTM and CDR2 is ANQGSEA. Study-wide points: Overlap in tumor-adjacent and tumor-blood pairs fell below that of tumor region pairs. There were only about 7-24% of top clones found in all five tumor regions.

TCR beta cDNA was prepared out of approximately 500 ng total RNA by means of a constant-region primer. Modified slightly, ARM-PCR produced TCR beta libraries over three nested multiplex PCR rounds. Running roughly 10 cycles apiece, the first two PCR rounds relied on TRBV1-TRBV30 forward primers together with a C-beta reverse primer. MiXCR, applied by TCRdb to the multiplex PCR reads, yields one record per CDR3 protein. The profile shows about 44,000 distinct CDR3 sequences, over 65% of them singletons. The sequencing input was liver tumor tissue from sampling region 3. Subset reported: tumor region T3, left-lateral pole. This chain links TRBV29-1 with TRBJ2-3, with D tentatively TRBD1 or TRBD2 (7 bases each). The sequence was obtained from a man aged 40-49 years with primary liver carcinoma and hepatitis B virus infection. The CDR3: CSVAWGGGIGDTQYF. DNA of the CDR3: TGCAGCGTTGCGTGGGGAGGGGGCATAGGAGATACACAGTATTTT.